Listed here is a single T cell receptor beta chain. Its antigen is unknown. This sample is drawn from a study of identifying expanded T cells in peripheral blood. Points from the study as a whole: About 1.2 clones differed between technical replicates, versus about 16 and 19 over time. Clone count variance between approximately two-week samples rose with total template count.

The data were produced by immunoSEQ multiplex PCR, yet TCRdb's version contains in-frame clones alone and is incomplete. The sample holds about 82,000 clones; roughly 89% are singletons and the top ten take approximately 7%. Healthy donors had no documented immune events, such as infections, while sampled. V lost 2 bases to trimming and J lost 0 bases, with 17 bases between them. In germline, CDR1 is PRHDT, CDR2 FYEKMQ (reference sequence). This CDR3 contains 18 residues. The sequence came from a person aged 18 to 70 in good health. The genes are TRBV13 and TRBJ1-3; TRBD1 might be the D (6 bases). Sequenced sample: blood. As DNA, the CDR3 is TGTGCCAGCAGCTTATACTCCCGGGACACTTTCTCTGGAAACACCATATATTTT. The encoded protein is CASSLYSRDTFSGNTIYF.